This record concerns one T cell receptor beta chain sequence. Antigen specificity is unknown. The data are from a study of T cells in Graves' hyperthyroidism and ophthalmopathy. Whole-study findings and limits: Ophthalmopathy and stable hyperthyroidism were told apart by a 13 V-J model. Ophthalmopathy, which appeared later, was predicted by the model a median approximately 6.7 months before onset.

Researchers took RNA transcripts and amplified the TCR beta CDR3 regions from them. During a first-round RT-PCR of the TCR CDR3, the HTBI primer set was used. Via MiXCR, TCRdb re-called the multiplex PCR reads, giving one row per CDR3 protein. The table shows some 530,000 distinct CDR3 sequences, with 22% occurring only once. The study left out patients who had uncontrolled infection, other autoimmune disease, pregnancy or lactation. Source material for PBMCs was over 8 ml fresh peripheral blood. Germline lookup yields CDR1 SQVTM and CDR2 ANQGSEA. V lost 7 bases and J lost 1, with 9 bases in between. The CDR3 is made up of 12 amino acids.

The sequence was obtained from a woman aged 70-85 years with Graves' ophthalmopathy. This sequence joins TRBV29-1 and TRBJ2-3; D is uncertain. Sequencing was carried out using blood. This chain's CDR3 is CSGREGTDTQYF. As DNA, the CDR3 is TGCAGCGGGAGAGAGGGCACAGATACGCAGTATTTT.